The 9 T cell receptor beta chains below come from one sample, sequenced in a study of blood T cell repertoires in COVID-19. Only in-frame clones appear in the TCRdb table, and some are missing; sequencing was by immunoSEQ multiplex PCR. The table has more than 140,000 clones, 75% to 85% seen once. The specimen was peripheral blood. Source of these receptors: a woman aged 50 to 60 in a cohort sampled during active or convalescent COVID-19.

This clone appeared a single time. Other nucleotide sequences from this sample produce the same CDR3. Written as DNA, the CDR3 is TGTGCCAGCAGCCCGGGACAGAGTTATGGCTACACCTTC. Amino acid sequence: CASSPGQSYGYTF. V gene TRBV12-3 or TRBV12-4 combines with J gene TRBJ1-2; 7 positions agree with TRBD1. There are 13 residues in the CDR3. Unmatched junction bases numbered 6, after V lost 6 bases and J lost 5 bases.

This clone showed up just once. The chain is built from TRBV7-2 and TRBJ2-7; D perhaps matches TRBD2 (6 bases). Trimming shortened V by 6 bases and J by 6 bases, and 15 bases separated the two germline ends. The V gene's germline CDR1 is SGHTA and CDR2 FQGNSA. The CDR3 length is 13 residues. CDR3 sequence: CASRGEAEGEQYF. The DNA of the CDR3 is TGTGCCAGCAGGGGGGAGGCAGAGGGCGAGCAGTACTTC.

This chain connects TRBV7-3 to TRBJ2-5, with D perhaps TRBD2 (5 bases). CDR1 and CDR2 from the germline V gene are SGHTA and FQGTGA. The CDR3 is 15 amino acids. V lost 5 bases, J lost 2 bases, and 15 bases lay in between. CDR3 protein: CASSPGGSRQETQYF. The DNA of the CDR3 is TGTGCCAGCAGCCCCGGTGGGAGCCGACAAGAGACCCAGTACTTC.

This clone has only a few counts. CDR3 amino acids: CASSTGQGDYGYTF. The CDR3 nucleotides are TGCGCCAGCAGCACGGGACAGGGAGACTATGGCTACACCTTC. The chain joins TRBV5-1 to TRBJ1-2; 9 nucleotides agree with TRBD1. The CDR3 spans 14 residues. The junction had 4 bases not matched to a gene; V was cut back by 4 bases and J by 3 bases. Germline V gene sequence: CDR1 SGHRS, CDR2 YFSETQ.

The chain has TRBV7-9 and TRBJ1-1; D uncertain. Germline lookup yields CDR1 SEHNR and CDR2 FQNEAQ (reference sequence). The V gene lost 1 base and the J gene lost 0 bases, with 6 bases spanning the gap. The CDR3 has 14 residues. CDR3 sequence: CASSLVAMNTEAFF. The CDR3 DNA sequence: TGTGCCAGCAGCTTAGTAGCAATGAACACTGAAGCTTTCTTT.

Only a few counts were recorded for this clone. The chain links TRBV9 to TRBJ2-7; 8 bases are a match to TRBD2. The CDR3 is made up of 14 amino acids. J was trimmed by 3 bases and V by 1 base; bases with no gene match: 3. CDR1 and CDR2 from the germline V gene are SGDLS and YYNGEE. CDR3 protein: CASSVTTSGYEQYF. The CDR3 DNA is TGTGCCAGCAGCGTAACAACTAGCGGCTACGAGCAGTACTTC.

CDR3 sequence (DNA): TGTGCCAGCAGCCGGGGGGCAGGTATATCTGGGGCCAACGTCCTGACTTTC. It codes for CASSRGAGISGANVLTF. The rearrangement joins TRBV9 to TRBJ2-6; D may be TRBD2 (7 bases). The CDR3 runs to 17 residues. Germline V CDR1 and CDR2: SGDLS, YYNGEE. Trimming removed 4 bases at V and 1 base at J, with 15 bases between.

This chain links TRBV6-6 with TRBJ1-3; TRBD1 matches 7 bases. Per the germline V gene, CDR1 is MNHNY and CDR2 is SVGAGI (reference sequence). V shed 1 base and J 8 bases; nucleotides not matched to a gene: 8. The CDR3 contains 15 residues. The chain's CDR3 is CASSYYDRAGDTIYF. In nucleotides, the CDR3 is TGTGCCAGCAGTTACTACGACAGGGCGGGTGACACCATATATTTT.

The CDR3 sequence: CASRATGGLAVRGQFF. The DNA for the CDR3 is TGTGCCAGCAGGGCAACCGGGGGACTAGCGGTCCGGGGGCAGTTCTTC. V usage is TRBV7-2 and J usage is TRBJ2-1; 11 bases are a match to TRBD2. The CDR3 extends over 16 amino acids. V lost 6 bases to trimming and J lost 12 bases; unmatched junction nucleotides: 16. From germline, CDR1 is SGHTA and CDR2 FQGNSA.